This T cell receptor (beta chain) was sequenced for a study of T-cell memory formation after mild COVID-19. Overall study context: Largely, the TCR clusters proved donor specific. Findings of the study overall: Researchers report contracting CD4+ clones mostly in CM and EM, with CD8+ clones in EMRA. Clones that contracted from day 15 to 85 were balanced CD4/CD8, while later expanders leaned CD4+. Certain responding clones were present in pre-infection memory, suggesting participation of cross-reactive memory.

This clonotype was recorded a few times. Its antigen is undetermined. The ends lost 5 bases at V and 6 bases at J; junction bases unmatched: 5. The CDR3 extends over 15 amino acids. Germline loops: CDR1 KGHDR, CDR2 SFDVKD. TCRdb re-analysed the 5' RACE reads in MiXCR, keeping a single row per CDR3 protein. The table includes about 360,000 distinct CDR3 sequences, under 15% detected once. The receptor's source is a man aged 18 to 29 who had mild COVID-19 (a few samples of this study predate the infection). Cell type and time point are not known. The source material was PBMCs or a T cell subset sorted from them (not recorded which). The chain uses TRBV24-1 and TRBJ2-3, with TRBD2 matching 12 bases. The CDR3 region has the DNA TGTGCCACCAGTGCGGCTAGCGGGGGGGACGATACGCAGTATTTT. This gives the protein CATSAASGGDDTQYF.